This paragraph reports one T cell receptor (beta chain). TCRdb keeps only in-frame clones here, not all; method: immunoSEQ multiplex PCR. The sample has some 200,000 clones, 80% to 85% seen once. The data derive from a study of blood T cell repertoires in COVID-19. Study-level background: Italy, Spain and the United States were the sources of the convalescent and acute COVID-19 samples. T cells, B-cell-depleted T cells, or PBMCs provided the cDNA or gDNA that served as material.

The TCR was taken from a woman under 40 who had recovered from COVID-19. The material sequenced was peripheral blood.

Written as DNA, the CDR3 is TGTGCCAGCAGCGTATATTCCTACAATGAGCAGTTCTTC. As protein: CASSVYSYNEQFF. The gene calls are TRBV9 and TRBJ2-1; unclear D gene. V lost 1 base to trimming and J lost 1 base, with 3 bases between them. There are 13 residues in the CDR3. Germline V gives CDR1 SGDLS, CDR2 YYNGEE.